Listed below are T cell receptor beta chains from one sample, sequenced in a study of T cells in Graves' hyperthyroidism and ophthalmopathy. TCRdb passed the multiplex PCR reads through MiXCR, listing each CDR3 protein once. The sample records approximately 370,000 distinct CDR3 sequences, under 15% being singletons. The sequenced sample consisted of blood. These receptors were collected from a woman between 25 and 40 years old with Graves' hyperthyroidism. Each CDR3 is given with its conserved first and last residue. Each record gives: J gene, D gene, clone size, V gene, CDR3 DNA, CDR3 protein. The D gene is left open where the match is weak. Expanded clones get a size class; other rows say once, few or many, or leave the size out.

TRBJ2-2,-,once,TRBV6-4,TGTGCCAGCAGTGACGGGGTGGACACCGGGGAGCTGTTTTTT,CASSDGVDTGELFF
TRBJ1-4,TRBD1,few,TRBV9,TGTGCCAGCAGCCCCCAGGACAGGAGGATTAATGAAAAACTGTTTTTT,CASSPQDRRINEKLFF
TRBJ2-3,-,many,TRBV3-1,TGTGCCAGCTCATATGGGACACACGGAGATACGCAGTATTTT,CASSYGTHGDTQYF
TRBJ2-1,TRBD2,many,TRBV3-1,TGTGCCAGCAGCCACGCGGGGGGAGCGTCCTACAATGAGCAGTTCTTC,CASSHAGGASYNEQFF
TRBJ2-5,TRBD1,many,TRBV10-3,TGTGCCATCAGTGTCATAGGGGGACAGGACGCGGCCCAGTACTTC,CAISVIGGQDAAQYF
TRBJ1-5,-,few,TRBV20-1,TGCAGTGCTAGTAGGGACAGCAATCAGCCCCAGCATTTT,CSASRDSNQPQHF
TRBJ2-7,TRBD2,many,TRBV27,TGTGCCAGCAGTTTATCGGGACTAGCGATCGAGCAGTACTTC,CASSLSGLAIEQYF
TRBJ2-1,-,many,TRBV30,TGTGCCTGGAGTGTGCTCGAGGTCGTTCCTTACTATGAGCAGTTCTTC,CAWSVLEVVPYYEQFF
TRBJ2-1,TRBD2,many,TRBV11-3,TGTGCCAGCAGCTTAGGGACTAGTCACAATGAGCAGTTCTTC,CASSLGTSHNEQFF
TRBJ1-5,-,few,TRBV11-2,TGTGCCAGCAGCTTACGGGGGGCTGGCAATCAGCCCCAGCATTTT,CASSLRGAGNQPQHF
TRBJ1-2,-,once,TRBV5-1,TGCGCCAGCAGCTTGGAGGCAGGATACGCCCGTCAATATGGCTACACCTTC,CASSLEAGYARQYGYTF
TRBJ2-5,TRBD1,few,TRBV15,TGTGCCACCAGCAGAGAAGGCCCAGGGGGAGAGACCCAGTACTTC,CATSREGPGGETQYF
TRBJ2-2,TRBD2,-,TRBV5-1,TGCGCCAGCAGCACCCCGGGACTACAAAACACCGGGGAGCTGTTTTTT,CASSTPGLQNTGELFF
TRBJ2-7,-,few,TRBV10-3,TGTGCCATCAGTGACAGGGGAGGGGTCGACGAGCAGTACTTC,CAISDRGGVDEQYF
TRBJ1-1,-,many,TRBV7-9,TGTGCCAGCCACGAGAACACTGAAGCTTTCTTT,CASHENTEAFF
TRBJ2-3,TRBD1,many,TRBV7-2,TGTGCCAGCAGCCCCGACAAGGGGGCCAGGGGCACAGATACGCAGTATTTT,CASSPDKGARGTDTQYF
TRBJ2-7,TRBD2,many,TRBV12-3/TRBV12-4,TGTGCCAGCAGTATCACCGGGACTAGCGGGAGTTACGAGCAGTACTTC,CASSITGTSGSYEQYF
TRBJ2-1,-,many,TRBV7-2,TGTGCCAGCAGCTTTTTAAGCAATGAGCAGTTCTTC,CASSFLSNEQFF
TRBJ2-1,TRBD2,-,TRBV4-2,TGTGCCAGCAGCTCCGGGACTAGGCAGTTCTTC,CASSSGTRQFF
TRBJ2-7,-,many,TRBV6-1,TGTGCCAGCAGTCCTGATCTTGGACGGGCGTACGAGCAGTACTTC,CASSPDLGRAYEQYF
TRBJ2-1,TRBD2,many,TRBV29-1,TGCAGCGTTGACTCCTCTTCCAGCGGGAATTACGATGAGCAGTTCTTC,CSVDSSSSGNYDEQFF
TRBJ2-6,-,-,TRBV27,TGTGCCAGCAGTTTTCTGGGAACCTCTGGGGCCAACGTCCTGACTTTC,CASSFLGTSGANVLTF
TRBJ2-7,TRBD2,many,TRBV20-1,TGCAGTGCTAGTCTTCTGATAGCGGGAGGTTACGAGCAGTACTTC,CSASLLIAGGYEQYF
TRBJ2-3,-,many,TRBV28,TGTGCCAGCGGGGACCTTGGTACGCAGTATTTT,CASGDLGTQYF
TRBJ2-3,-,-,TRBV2,TGTGCCAGCAGTGAAGTCAGCACAGATACGCAGTATTTT,CASSEVSTDTQYF
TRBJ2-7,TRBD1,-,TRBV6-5,TGTGCCAGCAGCGAGGGGGCGTTTGACGAGCAGTACTTC,CASSEGAFDEQYF
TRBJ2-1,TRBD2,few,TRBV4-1,TGCGCCAGCAGCCAAGACCCCAGCGGGGCATACAATGAGCAGTTCTTC,CASSQDPSGAYNEQFF